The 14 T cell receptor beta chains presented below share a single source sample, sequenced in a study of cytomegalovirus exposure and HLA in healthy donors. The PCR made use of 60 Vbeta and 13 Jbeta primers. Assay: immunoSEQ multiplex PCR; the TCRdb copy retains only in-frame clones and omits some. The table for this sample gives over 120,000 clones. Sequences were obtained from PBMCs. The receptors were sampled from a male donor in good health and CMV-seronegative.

The CDR3 loop reads CASSIRDRGRGANVLTF. CDR3 nucleotide sequence: TGTGCCAGTAGTATCCGGGACAGGGGGCGTGGGGCCAACGTCCTGACTTTC. The rearrangement uses TRBV19 and TRBJ2-6, with 12 bases that match TRBD1. V was pared by 3 bases and J by 3 bases, with 3 bases of the junction left unmatched. The CDR3 is 17 residues long. From germline, CDR1 is LNHDA and CDR2 SQIVND (reference sequence).

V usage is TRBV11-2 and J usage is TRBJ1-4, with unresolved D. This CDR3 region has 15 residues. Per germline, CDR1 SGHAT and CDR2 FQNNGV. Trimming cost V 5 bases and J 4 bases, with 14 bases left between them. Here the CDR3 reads CASSPGGRINEKLFF. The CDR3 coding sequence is TGTGCCAGCAGCCCGGGAGGGCGGATTAATGAAAAACTGTTTTTT.

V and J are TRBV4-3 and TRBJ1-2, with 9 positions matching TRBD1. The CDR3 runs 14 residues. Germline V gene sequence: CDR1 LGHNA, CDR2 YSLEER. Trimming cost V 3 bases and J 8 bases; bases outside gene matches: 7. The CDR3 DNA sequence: TGCGCCAGCAGCCAGTCATACAGGGGGCCAGGCTACACCTTC. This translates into CASSQSYRGPGYTF.

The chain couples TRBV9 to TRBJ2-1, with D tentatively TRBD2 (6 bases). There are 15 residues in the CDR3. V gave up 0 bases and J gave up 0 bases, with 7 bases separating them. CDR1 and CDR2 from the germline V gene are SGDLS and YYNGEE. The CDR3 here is CASSVGGLSYNEQFF. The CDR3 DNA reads TGTGCCAGCAGCGTAGGGGGACTCTCCTACAATGAGCAGTTCTTC.

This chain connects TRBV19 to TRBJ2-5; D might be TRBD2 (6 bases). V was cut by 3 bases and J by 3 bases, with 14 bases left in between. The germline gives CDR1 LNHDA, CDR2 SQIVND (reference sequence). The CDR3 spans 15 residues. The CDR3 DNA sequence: TGTGCCAGTAGTATTTGGCGGGGAAAAGAAGAGACCCAGTACTTC. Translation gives CASSIWRGKEETQYF.

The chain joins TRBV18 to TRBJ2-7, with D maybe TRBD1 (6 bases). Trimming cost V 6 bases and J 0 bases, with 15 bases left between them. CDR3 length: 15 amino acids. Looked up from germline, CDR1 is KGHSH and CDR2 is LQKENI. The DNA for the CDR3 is TGTGCCAGCTCTCTGAAACAGGGTAGCTCCTACGAGCAGTACTTC. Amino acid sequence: CASSLKQGSSYEQYF. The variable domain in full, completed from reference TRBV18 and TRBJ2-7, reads NAGVMQNPRHLVRRRGQEARLRCSPMKGHSHVYWYRQLPEEGLKFMVYLQKENIIDESGMPKERFSAEFPKEGPSILRIQQVVRGDSAAYFCASSLKQGSSYEQYFGPGTRLTVT.

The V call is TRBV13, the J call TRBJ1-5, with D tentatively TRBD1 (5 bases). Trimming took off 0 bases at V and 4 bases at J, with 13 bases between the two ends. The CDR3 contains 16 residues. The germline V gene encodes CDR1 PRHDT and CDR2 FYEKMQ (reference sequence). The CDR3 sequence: CASSLGNQGGNQPQHF. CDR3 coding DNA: TGTGCCAGCAGCTTAGGTAACCAGGGAGGGAATCAGCCCCAGCATTTT.

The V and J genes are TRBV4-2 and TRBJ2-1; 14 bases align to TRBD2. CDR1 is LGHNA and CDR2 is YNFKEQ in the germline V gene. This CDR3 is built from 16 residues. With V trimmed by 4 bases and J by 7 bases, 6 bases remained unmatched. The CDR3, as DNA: TGTGCCAGCAGCCTTCGACTAGCGGGAGGGAGGAATGAGCAGTTCTTC. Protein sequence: CASSLRLAGGRNEQFF.

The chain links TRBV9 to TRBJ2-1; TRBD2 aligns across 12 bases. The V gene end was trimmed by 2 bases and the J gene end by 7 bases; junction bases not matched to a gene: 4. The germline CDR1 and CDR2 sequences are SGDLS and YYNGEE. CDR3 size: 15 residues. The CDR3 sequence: CASSVRLAGDNEQFF. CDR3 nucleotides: TGTGCCAGCAGCGTTAGACTAGCGGGAGATAATGAGCAGTTCTTC.

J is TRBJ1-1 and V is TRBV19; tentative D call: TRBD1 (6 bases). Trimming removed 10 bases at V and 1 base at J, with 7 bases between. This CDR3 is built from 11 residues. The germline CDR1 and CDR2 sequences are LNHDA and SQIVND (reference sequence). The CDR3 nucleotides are TGTGCCACGGGACAGAACACTGAAGCTTTCTTT. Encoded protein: CATGQNTEAFF.

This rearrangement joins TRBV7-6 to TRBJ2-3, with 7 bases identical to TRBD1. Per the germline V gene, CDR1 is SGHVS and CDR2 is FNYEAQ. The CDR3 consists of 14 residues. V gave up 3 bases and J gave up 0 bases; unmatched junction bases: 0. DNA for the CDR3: TGTGCCAGCAGCTTCAGGGGGAGCACAGATACGCAGTATTTT. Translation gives CASSFRGSTDTQYF.

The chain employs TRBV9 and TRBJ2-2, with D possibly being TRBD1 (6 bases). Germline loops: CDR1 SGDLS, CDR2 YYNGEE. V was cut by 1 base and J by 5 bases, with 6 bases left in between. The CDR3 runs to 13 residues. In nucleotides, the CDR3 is TGTGCCAGCAGCGTAACAGGGACCGGGGAGCTGTTTTTT. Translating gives CASSVTGTGELFF.

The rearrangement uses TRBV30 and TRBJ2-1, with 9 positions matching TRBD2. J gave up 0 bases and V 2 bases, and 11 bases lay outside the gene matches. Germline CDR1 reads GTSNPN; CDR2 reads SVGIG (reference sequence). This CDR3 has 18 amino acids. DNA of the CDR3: TGTGCCTGGAGTAGAGGTAGCGGGAGTTCCCACTCCTACAATGAGCAGTTCTTC. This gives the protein CAWSRGSGSSHSYNEQFF.

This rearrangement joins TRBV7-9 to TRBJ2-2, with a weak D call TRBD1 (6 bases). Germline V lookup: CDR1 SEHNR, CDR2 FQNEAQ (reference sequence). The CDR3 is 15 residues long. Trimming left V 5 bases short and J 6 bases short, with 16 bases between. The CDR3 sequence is CASSPLDRLAGELFF. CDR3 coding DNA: TGTGCCAGCAGCCCCCTCGACAGGTTGGCCGGGGAGCTGTTTTTT.